The T cell receptor beta chain under discussion was sequenced for a study of blood T cells in healthy people across ages. As regards this clonotype: The conserved closing phenylalanine or tryptophan is absent in this CDR3, likely reflecting a read error.

The CDR3 consists of 14 residues. The V and J ends lost 1 base and 10 bases respectively, with 14 bases between them. The germline CDR1 and CDR2 sequences are LGHNA and YNFKEQ. Primers used in a second PCR of roughly 6 to 11 cycles were a sample-barcoded 5' primer and a J-beta primer mix. In TCRdb, the 5' RACE reads were re-called with MiXCR into one record per CDR3 protein. The sample contains about 650,000 distinct CDR3 sequences, about 30% of which appear only once. This TCR was recovered from an elderly woman in good health. The chain couples TRBV4-2 to TRBJ2-1; D ambiguous. Material: blood. The CDR3 DNA reads TGTGCCAGCAGCCAAGGGGTAGGGCCCCACGAGCAGTTCTGC. Translated, it gives CASSQGVGPHEQFC.